One sample yielded the 25 T cell receptor beta chains listed below, sequenced in a study of blood T cell repertoires in COVID-19. The method was immunoSEQ multiplex PCR; TCRdb's version includes in-frame clones alone and lacks a portion of them. The sample has some 130,000 clones; around nine tenths are singletons. Sequencing used peripheral blood. The origin of the receptors is a man aged 50 or older with active COVID-19.

The V and J genes are TRBV5-4 and TRBJ1-2, with D perhaps matching TRBD1 (5 bases). CDR1 is SGHNT, CDR2 YYREEE, per germline (reference sequence). With 4 bases removed from V and 2 bases from J, the gap between germline ends came to 15 bases. The CDR3 covers 15 residues. CDR3 coding DNA: TGTGCCAGCAGCCCCCGGCAGGGAAGGAACTATGGCTACACCTTC. Amino acids: CASSPRQGRNYGYTF.

This chain links TRBV29-1 with TRBJ2-1; D might be TRBD2 (5 bases). Germline CDR1 is SQVTM and CDR2 is ANQGSEA. The V end lost 6 bases, the J end lost 3 bases, and 15 bases lay between the germline ends. This CDR3 contains 14 residues. For the CDR3, the DNA is TGCAGCGTAGCCACCGACTACTACTACAATGAGCAGTTCTTC. Its protein product is CSVATDYYYNEQFF.

The V gene is TRBV24-1, the J gene TRBJ2-1, with 10 bases aligning to TRBD1. Germline V gene data show CDR1 as KGHDR and CDR2 as SFDVKD. V trimming: 7 bases; J trimming: 2 bases; junction bases outside the gene matches: 16. The CDR3 covers 19 residues. The DNA of the CDR3 is TGTGCCACCAGAGCCCCCGGGACAGGGGAATCGTTTACCTACAATGAGCAGTTCTTC. Protein sequence: CATRAPGTGESFTYNEQFF.

V usage is TRBV19 and J usage is TRBJ1-2; 7 bases are shared with TRBD1. The CDR3 consists of 14 residues. Trimming removed 4 bases from V and 5 bases from J; junction bases left unmatched: 7. CDR1 is LNHDA, CDR2 SQIVND, per germline (reference sequence). The CDR3 protein is CASSTSGTDYGYTF. The CDR3 region has the DNA TGTGCCAGTAGTACCTCCGGGACAGATTATGGCTACACCTTC. The whole variable domain, filled in from reference TRBV19 and TRBJ1-2, reads DGGITQSPKYLFRKEGQNVTLSCEQNLNHDAMYWYRQDPGQGLRLIYYSQIVNDFQKGDIAEGYSVSREKKESFPLTVTSAQKNPTAFYLCASSTSGTDYGYTFGSGTRLTVV.

This clone has a handful of counts. The same CDR3 can be traced to other DNA sequences in this sample. The chain has TRBV18 and TRBJ1-2; TRBD1 might be the D (6 bases). CDR3 length: 13 residues. Looked up from germline, CDR1 is KGHSH and CDR2 is LQKENI. V was pared by 3 bases and J by 2 bases, with 7 bases between. CDR3 region: CASSPDRNYGYTF. The CDR3 DNA reads as TGTGCCAGCTCACCCGACAGGAACTATGGCTACACCTTC.

The V and J genes are TRBV3-1 (or the pseudogene TRBV3-2) and TRBJ1-3; D is perhaps TRBD1 (5 bases). Per germline, CDR1 LGHDT and CDR2 YNNKEL (reference sequence). This CDR3 contains 15 residues. Trimming cost V 6 bases and J 1 base, with 13 bases left between them. CDR3 nucleotides: TGTGCCAGCAGTTTACTGGGGGGATCTGGAAACACCATATATTTT. Its protein is CASSLLGGSGNTIYF.

The rearrangement uses TRBV5-1 and TRBJ1-6; perhaps TRBD1 as D (5 bases). The germline gives CDR1 SGHRS, CDR2 YFSETQ. The CDR3 has 14 residues. Trimming took 1 base from V and 6 from J, leaving 8 bases between them. Here the CDR3 DNA reads TGCGCCAGCAGCTTGCAGGGAAGTAATTCACCCCTCCACTTT. Amino acids: CASSLQGSNSPLHF.

The chain combines TRBV2 with TRBJ1-5; D is unresolved. The length of the CDR3 is 14 residues. V dropped 8 bases and J dropped 2 bases, with 13 bases sitting between them. CDR1 SNHLY and CDR2 FYNNEI come from the germline V gene. CDR3 bases: TGTGCCAGCGTCGGCTCGGAGGGCAATCAGCCCCAGCATTTT. Amino acids: CASVGSEGNQPQHF.

The chain uses TRBV30 and TRBJ1-5; tentatively, D is TRBD1 (6 bases). The CDR3 has 14 residues. Germline lookup yields CDR1 GTSNPN and CDR2 SVGIG (reference sequence). Trimming removed 1 base at V and 9 bases at J, with 16 bases between. The CDR3 coding sequence is TGTGCCTGGAGTGCGGCAGGGGAATGGCGGCCCCAGCATTTT. As protein: CAWSAAGEWRPQHF.

V and J are TRBV6-5 and TRBJ2-6; 9 bases are a match to TRBD1. Germline V gene data show CDR1 as MNHEY and CDR2 as SVGAGI. This CDR3 has 16 amino acids. J gave up 4 bases and V 2 bases, and 3 bases lay outside the gene matches. CDR3 protein: CASSYGTGFGANVLTF. The CDR3 DNA sequence: TGTGCCAGCAGTTACGGGACAGGGTTCGGGGCCAACGTCCTGACTTTC.

The chain couples TRBV6-5 to TRBJ2-7; D may be TRBD2 (7 bases). The CDR3 spans 15 residues. The germline V gene has CDR1 MNHEY and CDR2 SVGAGI. V dropped 4 bases and J dropped 2 bases, with 15 bases sitting between them. The CDR3, as DNA: TGTGCCAGCAGTTTTCTGAGCGGGACAACCTACGAGCAGTACGTC. Protein product: CASSFLSGTTYEQYV.

V usage is TRBV5-1 and J usage is TRBJ2-1; 10 bases match TRBD2. The CDR3 has 15 residues. J was trimmed by 8 bases and V by 6 bases; bases with no gene match: 11. CDR1 and CDR2 from the germline V gene are SGHRS and YFSETQ. The CDR3 DNA reads TGCGCCAGCACCGGGACTAGCGCTAGATCCCATGAGCAGTTCTTC. Translating it yields CASTGTSARSHEQFF.

J is TRBJ2-5 and V is TRBV15; the D is unclear. Germline V gene sequence: CDR1 LNHNV, CDR2 YYDKDF (reference sequence). Trimming took off 1 base at V and 1 base at J, with 10 bases between the two ends. The CDR3 extends over 15 amino acids. The CDR3 protein is CATSRATSPQETQYF. DNA for the CDR3: TGTGCCACCAGCAGAGCGACTTCCCCCCAAGAGACCCAGTACTTC.

The rearrangement joins TRBV29-1 to TRBJ2-1; D not resolved. V lost 7 bases and J 5 bases, leaving 6 bases between the germline ends. Germline assignment: CDR1 SQVTM and CDR2 ANQGSEA. CDR3 length: 10 residues. CDR3 coding DNA: TGCAGCGCCCTCCACAATGAGCAGTTCTTC. It codes for CSALHNEQFF.

The CDR3 DNA reads TGTGCCAGCAGTCTTACAGGGGTGAGAGATACGCAGTATTTT. Protein sequence: CASSLTGVRDTQYF. The V call is TRBV28, the J call TRBJ2-3, with 7 bases aligning to TRBD1. CDR1 and CDR2 from the germline V gene are MDHEN and SYDVKM. After removal of 5 bases from V and 5 bases from J, the junction contained 7 bases not matched to a gene. The CDR3 totals 14 residues.

The chain employs TRBV19 and TRBJ2-2; no clear D. Germline V CDR1 and CDR2: LNHDA, SQIVND (reference sequence). V lost 1 base and J 2 bases, leaving 14 bases between the germline ends. CDR3 size: 17 residues. The CDR3 loop reads CASSIGAETTNTGELFF. CDR3 DNA sequence: TGTGCCAGTAGTATAGGGGCCGAGACAACCAACACCGGGGAGCTGTTTTTT.

This clone was counted between two and nine times. The genes are TRBV18 and TRBJ1-1, with TRBD1 matching over 7 bases. The V gene's germline CDR1 is KGHSH and CDR2 LQKENI. The trim removed 3 bases at V and 4 bases at J, leaving 11 bases unmatched. The CDR3 loop spans 16 amino acids. This chain's CDR3 is CASSPQLDRAGTEAFF. Written as DNA, the CDR3 is TGTGCCAGCTCACCCCAACTTGACAGGGCGGGCACTGAAGCTTTCTTT.

The chain is built from TRBV5-4 and TRBJ1-2; no definite D call. The CDR3 totals 14 residues. Trimming stripped 2 bases from V and 1 base from J, with 9 bases between. Germline-derived CDR1 and CDR2 are SGHNT and YYREEE (reference sequence). As DNA, the CDR3 is TGTGCCAGCAGCTTAAGGACTCTTAACTATGGCTACACCTTC. It codes for CASSLRTLNYGYTF.

The chain recombines TRBV7-9 with TRBJ2-7, with TRBD1 matching over 8 bases. Germline CDR1 and CDR2: SEHNR and FQNEAQ (reference sequence). The CDR3 covers 16 residues. The V and J ends lost 1 base and 4 bases, in that order; junction bases with no gene match: 9. The CDR3 DNA is TGTGCCAGCAGCTTAGGGGCCGGGACAGGAGGATACGAGCAGTACTTC. It encodes CASSLGAGTGGYEQYF.

The V and J genes are TRBV5-5 and TRBJ2-7; the match to TRBD2 covers 8 bases. Losses at the gene ends were 5 bases for V and 2 bases for J; bases not matched to a gene: 9. Germline CDR1 is SGHKS and CDR2 is YYEKEE (reference sequence). The CDR3 is made up of 15 amino acids. CDR3 protein: CASRPTSGPAYEQYV. The CDR3 DNA sequence: TGTGCCAGCAGGCCCACTAGCGGCCCCGCCTACGAGCAGTACGTC.

This sequence joins TRBV7-9 and TRBJ2-5; a possible D gene is TRBD2 (6 bases). Trimming shortened V by 5 bases and J by 4 bases, and 14 bases separated the two germline ends. The germline V gene has CDR1 SEHNR and CDR2 FQNEAQ (reference sequence). The CDR3 length is 14 residues. CDR3 protein: CASSLGQGLETQYF. CDR3 coding DNA: TGTGCCAGCAGCCTGGGGCAGGGACTAGAGACCCAGTACTTC.

The chain has TRBV5-8 and TRBJ1-6; possibly TRBD1 for D (5 bases). Looked up from germline, CDR1 is SGHTS and CDR2 is YDEGEE. This CDR3 spans 14 amino acids. V was trimmed by 7 bases and J by 10 bases, leaving 18 bases between them. Here the CDR3 reads CASPSRGGRSPLHF. The CDR3 nucleotides read TGTGCCAGCCCCTCCCGGGGGGGTAGGTCACCCCTCCACTTT.

The chain links TRBV6-1 to TRBJ2-7; no firm D call. V lost 0 bases and J 3 bases, leaving 6 bases between the germline ends. CDR1 and CDR2 (germline): MNHNS, SASEGT. The CDR3 is made up of 13 amino acids. Here the CDR3 reads CASSEAVDYEQYV. The CDR3 region has the DNA TGTGCCAGCAGTGAAGCCGTAGACTACGAGCAGTACGTC.

This chain connects TRBV4-1 to TRBJ1-5; D perhaps matches TRBD1 (5 bases). From germline, CDR1 is MGHRA and CDR2 YSYEKL. This CDR3 region has 18 residues. V lost 1 base to trimming and J lost 0 bases, with 16 bases between them. The CDR3 DNA sequence: TGCGCCAGCAGCCAAGTGGGTGGGTGGGGCTATAGCAATCAGCCCCAGCATTTT. It translates to CASSQVGGWGYSNQPQHF.

The J gene is TRBJ1-6, the V gene TRBV11-2; weak D call: TRBD1 (5 bases). Germline CDR1 and CDR2: SGHAT and FQNNGV. Trimming pared 3 bases from V and 12 bases from J, leaving 12 bases between. The length of the CDR3 is 13 residues. The DNA of the CDR3 is TGTGCCAGCAGCTTCACGGGGCGGGGACCCCTCCACTTT. As protein: CASSFTGRGPLHF.